The 8 T cell receptor beta chains reported below all come from one sample, sequenced in a study of blood T cell repertoires in COVID-19. Assay: immunoSEQ multiplex PCR; the TCRdb copy retains only in-frame clones and omits some. Among about 230,000 clones, 70% to 90% were seen once, and the ten largest hold about 9.9%. The specimen was peripheral blood. These receptors all stem from a man aged 50-59 years with COVID-19, enrolled during active disease.

J is TRBJ2-1 and V is TRBV19; D is perhaps TRBD2 (5 bases). Trimming removed 9 bases from V and 9 bases from J, with 12 bases in between. The CDR3 covers 11 residues. Per germline, CDR1 LNHDA and CDR2 SQIVND (reference sequence). CDR3 DNA: TGTGCCAGCTCCGGGGTTGGTGAGCAGTTCTTC. Encoded protein: CASSGVGEQFF.

The J gene is TRBJ2-7, the V gene TRBV7-8; possible D gene TRBD2, 5 bases. Germline loops: CDR1 SGHVS, CDR2 FQNEAQ. The CDR3 runs to 17 residues. V was shortened by 1 base and J by 3 bases, with 19 bases between the two germline ends. CDR3 region: CASSLVSSYSGDYEQYF. CDR3 DNA sequence: TGTGCCAGCAGCTTAGTTAGCTCCTACAGCGGAGACTACGAGCAGTACTTC.

The CDR3 loop reads CASTWGGQETQYF. In nucleotides, the CDR3 is TGTGCCAGCACCTGGGGGGGTCAAGAGACCCAGTACTTC. The rearrangement links TRBV6-5 to TRBJ2-5; TRBD2 agrees at 7 bases. CDR3 length: 13 residues. Germline V gene data show CDR1 as MNHEY and CDR2 as SVGAGI. V lost 7 bases and J lost 2; bases outside the gene matches: 4.

The chain carries TRBV27 and TRBJ2-7; 11 nucleotides line up with TRBD2. Germline CDR1 MNHEY, CDR2 SMNVEV (reference sequence). The CDR3 consists of 15 residues. Trimming removed 5 bases from V and 2 bases from J; junction bases left unmatched: 5. CDR3 in amino acids: CASSTLAGVPYEQYF. The CDR3 DNA reads as TGTGCCAGCAGTACACTAGCGGGAGTCCCCTACGAGCAGTACTTC.

The chain couples TRBV19 to TRBJ2-7; 11 bases line up with TRBD2. The CDR3 extends over 17 amino acids. Unmatched junction bases numbered 12, after V lost 3 bases and J lost 5 bases. In germline, CDR1 is LNHDA, CDR2 SQIVND (reference sequence). The CDR3 DNA reads as TGTGCCAGTAGTATCTCCGGGACTAGCGGAGGGGCCCACGAGCAGTACTTC. It specifies CASSISGTSGGAHEQYF.

The V call is TRBV28, the J call TRBJ1-5; 7 bases agree with TRBD1. V shed 4 bases, J shed 2 bases, and the junction held 5 bases outside the gene matches. This CDR3 is 15 amino acids long. Germline CDR1 is MDHEN and CDR2 is SYDVKM. The CDR3 loop is CASSSGGRGNQPQHF. CDR3 in DNA: TGTGCCAGCAGTTCAGGGGGGAGAGGCAATCAGCCCCAGCATTTT.

V is TRBV3-1 (or the pseudogene TRBV3-2) and J is TRBJ2-2; D call uncertain. Germline assignment: CDR1 LGHDT and CDR2 YNNKEL (reference sequence). Trimming took off 0 bases at V and 2 bases at J, with 13 bases between the two ends. The CDR3 contains 17 residues. The CDR3 spells CASSQDKSAINTGELFF. As DNA, the CDR3 is TGTGCCAGCAGCCAAGATAAATCAGCGATAAACACCGGGGAGCTGTTTTTT.

The sample holds one count of this clone. The gene calls are TRBV3-1 (or the pseudogene TRBV3-2) and TRBJ2-7; D is unclear. V shed 3 bases and J shed 2 bases, with 11 bases lying between them. This CDR3 has 14 amino acids. Germline CDR1 and CDR2: LGHDT and YNNKEL (reference sequence). The CDR3 DNA sequence: TGTGCCAGCAGCCAGTCAGCGTCCCCCTACGAGCAGTACTTC. Translated, it gives CASSQSASPYEQYF.